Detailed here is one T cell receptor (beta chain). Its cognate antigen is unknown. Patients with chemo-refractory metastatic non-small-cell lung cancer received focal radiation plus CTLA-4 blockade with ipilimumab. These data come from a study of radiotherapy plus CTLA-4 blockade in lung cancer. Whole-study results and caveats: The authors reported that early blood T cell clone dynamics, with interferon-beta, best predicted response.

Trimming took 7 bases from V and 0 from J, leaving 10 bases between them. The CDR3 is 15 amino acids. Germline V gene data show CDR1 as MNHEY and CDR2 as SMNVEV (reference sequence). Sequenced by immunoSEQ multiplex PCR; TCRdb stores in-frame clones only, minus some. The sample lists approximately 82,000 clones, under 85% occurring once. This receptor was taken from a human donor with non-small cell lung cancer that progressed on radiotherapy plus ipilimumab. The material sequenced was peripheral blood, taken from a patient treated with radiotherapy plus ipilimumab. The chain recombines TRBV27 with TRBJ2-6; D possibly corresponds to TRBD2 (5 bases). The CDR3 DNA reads TGTGCCAGCACCTCGGACTTCTCTGGGGCCAACGTCCTGACTTTC. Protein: CASTSDFSGANVLTF.